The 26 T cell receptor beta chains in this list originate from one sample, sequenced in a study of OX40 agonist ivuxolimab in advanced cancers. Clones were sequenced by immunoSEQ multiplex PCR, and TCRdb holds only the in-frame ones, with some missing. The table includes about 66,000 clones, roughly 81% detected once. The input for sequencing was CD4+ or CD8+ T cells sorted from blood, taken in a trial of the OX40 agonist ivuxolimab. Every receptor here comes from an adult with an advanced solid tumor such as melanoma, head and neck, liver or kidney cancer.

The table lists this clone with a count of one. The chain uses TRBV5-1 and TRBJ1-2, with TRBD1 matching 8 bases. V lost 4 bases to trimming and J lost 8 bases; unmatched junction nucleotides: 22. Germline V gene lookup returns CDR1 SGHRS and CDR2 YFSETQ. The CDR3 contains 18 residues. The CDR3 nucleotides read TGCGCCAGCAGCCCGGGGGCCGCAGGGGGCGCGAAAATAGGAGGCTACACCTTC. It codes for CASSPGAAGGAKIGGYTF.

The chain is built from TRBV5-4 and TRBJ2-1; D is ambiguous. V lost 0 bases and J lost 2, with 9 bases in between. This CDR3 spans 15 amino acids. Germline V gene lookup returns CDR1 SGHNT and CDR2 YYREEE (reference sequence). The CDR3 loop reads CASSLGDITYNEQFF. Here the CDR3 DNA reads TGTGCCAGCAGCTTGGGTGACATTACCTACAATGAGCAGTTCTTC.

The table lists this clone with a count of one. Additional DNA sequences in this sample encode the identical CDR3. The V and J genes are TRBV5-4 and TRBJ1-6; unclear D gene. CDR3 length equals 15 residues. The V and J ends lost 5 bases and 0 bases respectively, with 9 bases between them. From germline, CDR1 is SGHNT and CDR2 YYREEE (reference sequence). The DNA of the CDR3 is TGTGCCAGCAGTTTGACCCTCTCCTATAATTCACCCCTCCACTTT. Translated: CASSLTLSYNSPLHF.

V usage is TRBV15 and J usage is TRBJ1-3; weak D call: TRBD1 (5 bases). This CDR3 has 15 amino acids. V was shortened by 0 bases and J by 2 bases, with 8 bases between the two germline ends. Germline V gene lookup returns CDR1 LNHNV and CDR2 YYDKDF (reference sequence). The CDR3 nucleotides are TGTGCCACCAGCAGAGACCAGGGAACTGGAAACACCATATATTTT. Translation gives CATSRDQGTGNTIYF.

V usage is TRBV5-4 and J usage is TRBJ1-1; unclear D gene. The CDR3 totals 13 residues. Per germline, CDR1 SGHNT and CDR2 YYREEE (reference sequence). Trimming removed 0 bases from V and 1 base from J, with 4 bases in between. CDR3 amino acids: CASSLAGNTEAFF. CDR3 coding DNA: TGTGCCAGCAGCTTGGCCGGGAACACTGAAGCTTTCTTT.

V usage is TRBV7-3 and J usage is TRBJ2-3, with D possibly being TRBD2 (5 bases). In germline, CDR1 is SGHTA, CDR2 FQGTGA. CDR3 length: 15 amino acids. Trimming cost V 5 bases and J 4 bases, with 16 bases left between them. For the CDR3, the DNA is TGTGCCAGCAGCCCAGACACCCATAGCGCAGATACGCAGTATTTT. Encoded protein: CASSPDTHSADTQYF. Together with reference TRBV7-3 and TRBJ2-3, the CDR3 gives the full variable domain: GAGVSQTPSNKVTEKGKYVELRCDPISGHTALYWYRQSLGQGPEFLIYFQGTGAADDSGLPNDRFFAVRPEGSVSTLKIQRTERGDSAVYLCASSPDTHSADTQYFGPGTRLTVL.

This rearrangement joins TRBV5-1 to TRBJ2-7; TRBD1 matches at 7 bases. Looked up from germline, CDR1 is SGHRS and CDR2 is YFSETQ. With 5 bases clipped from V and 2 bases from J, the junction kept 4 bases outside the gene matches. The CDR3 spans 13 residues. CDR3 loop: CASSGTVPYEQYF. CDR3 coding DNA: TGCGCCAGCAGTGGGACAGTACCCTACGAGCAGTACTTC.

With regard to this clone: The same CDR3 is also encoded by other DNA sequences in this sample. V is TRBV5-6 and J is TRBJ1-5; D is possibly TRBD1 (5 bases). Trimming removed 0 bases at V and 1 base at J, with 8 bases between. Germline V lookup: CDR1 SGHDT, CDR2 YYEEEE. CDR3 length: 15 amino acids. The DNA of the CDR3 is TGTGCCAGCAGCTTGGGGGGGACGAGCAATCAGCCCCAGCATTTT. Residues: CASSLGGTSNQPQHF. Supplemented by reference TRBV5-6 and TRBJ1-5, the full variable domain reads DAGVTQSPTHLIKTRGQQVTLRCSPKSGHDTVSWYQQALGQGPQFIFQYYEEEERQRGNFPDRFSGHQFPNYSSELNVNALLLGDSALYLCASSLGGTSNQPQHFGDGTRLSIL.

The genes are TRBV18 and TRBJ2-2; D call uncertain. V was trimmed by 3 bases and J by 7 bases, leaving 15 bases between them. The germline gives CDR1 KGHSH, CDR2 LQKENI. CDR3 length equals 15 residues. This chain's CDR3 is CASSPRAPPVGELFF. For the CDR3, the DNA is TGTGCCAGCTCACCCCGGGCCCCTCCGGTCGGGGAGCTGTTTTTT. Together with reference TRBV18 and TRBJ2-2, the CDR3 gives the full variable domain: NAGVMQNPRHLVRRRGQEARLRCSPMKGHSHVYWYRQLPEEGLKFMVYLQKENIIDESGMPKERFSAEFPKEGPSILRIQQVVRGDSAAYFCASSPRAPPVGELFFGEGSRLTVL.

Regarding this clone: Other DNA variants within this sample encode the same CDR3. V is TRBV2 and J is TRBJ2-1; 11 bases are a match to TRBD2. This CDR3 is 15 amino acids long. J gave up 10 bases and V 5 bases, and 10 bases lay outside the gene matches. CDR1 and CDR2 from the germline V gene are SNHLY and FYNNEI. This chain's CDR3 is CASSRLAGGPNEQFF. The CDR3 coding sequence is TGTGCCAGCAGTCGCTTAGCGGGAGGGCCGAACGAGCAGTTCTTC.

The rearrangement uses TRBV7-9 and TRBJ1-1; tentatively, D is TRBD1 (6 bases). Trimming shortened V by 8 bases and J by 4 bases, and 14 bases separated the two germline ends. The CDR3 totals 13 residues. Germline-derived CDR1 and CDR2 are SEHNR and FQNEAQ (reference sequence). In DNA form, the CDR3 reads TGTGCCAGCTTACAGGGCTGGGGCACTGAAGCTTTCTTT. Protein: CASLQGWGTEAFF.

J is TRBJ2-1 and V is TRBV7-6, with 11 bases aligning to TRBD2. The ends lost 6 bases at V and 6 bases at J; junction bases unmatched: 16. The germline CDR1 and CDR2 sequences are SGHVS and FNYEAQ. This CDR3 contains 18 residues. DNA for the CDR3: TGTGCCAGCAGTTCTTCCTACTCGACTAGCGGGATTTCCAATGAGCAGTTCTTC. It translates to CASSSSYSTSGISNEQFF.

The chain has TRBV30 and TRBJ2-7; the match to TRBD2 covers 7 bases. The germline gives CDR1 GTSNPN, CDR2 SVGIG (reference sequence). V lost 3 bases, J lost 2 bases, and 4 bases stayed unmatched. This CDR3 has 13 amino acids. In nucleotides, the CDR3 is TGTGCCTGGAGCAGCGGGGAAGCCTACGAGCAGTACTTC. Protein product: CAWSSGEAYEQYF.

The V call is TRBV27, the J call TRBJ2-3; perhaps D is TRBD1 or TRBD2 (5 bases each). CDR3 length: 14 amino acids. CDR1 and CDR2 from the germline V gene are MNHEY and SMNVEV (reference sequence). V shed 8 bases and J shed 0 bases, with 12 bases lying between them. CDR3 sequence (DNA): TGTGCCAGCCGGGGTTGGGGCAGCACAGATACGCAGTATTTT. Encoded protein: CASRGWGSTDTQYF.

CDR3 sequence: CASSLQDRGYEQYF. CDR3 in DNA: TGTGCCAGCAGCCTTCAGGACAGGGGATACGAGCAGTACTTC. This sequence joins TRBV4-2 and TRBJ2-7; TRBD1 agrees at 9 bases. The CDR3 runs to 14 residues. V was pared by 4 bases and J by 4 bases, with 5 bases of the junction left unmatched. Germline V gene sequence: CDR1 LGHNA, CDR2 YNFKEQ.

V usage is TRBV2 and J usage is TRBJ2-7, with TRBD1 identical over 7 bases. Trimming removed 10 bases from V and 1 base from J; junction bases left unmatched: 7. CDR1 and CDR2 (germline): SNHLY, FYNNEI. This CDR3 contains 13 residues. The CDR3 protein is CATTGTESYEQYF. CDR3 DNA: TGTGCCACTACCGGGACAGAGTCCTACGAGCAGTACTTC.

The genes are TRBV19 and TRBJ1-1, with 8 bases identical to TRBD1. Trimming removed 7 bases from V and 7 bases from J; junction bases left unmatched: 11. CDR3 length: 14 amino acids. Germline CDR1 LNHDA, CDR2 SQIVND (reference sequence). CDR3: CASTADRAHHEAFF. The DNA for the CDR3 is TGTGCCAGTACCGCGGACAGGGCCCACCATGAAGCTTTCTTT.

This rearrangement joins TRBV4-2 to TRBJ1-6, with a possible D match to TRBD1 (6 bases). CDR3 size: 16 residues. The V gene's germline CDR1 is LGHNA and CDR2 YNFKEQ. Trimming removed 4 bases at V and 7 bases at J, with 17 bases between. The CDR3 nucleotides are TGTGCCAGCAGCCGATATGTGGGGGCAGGAAATTCACCCCTCCACTTT. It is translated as CASSRYVGAGNSPLHF.

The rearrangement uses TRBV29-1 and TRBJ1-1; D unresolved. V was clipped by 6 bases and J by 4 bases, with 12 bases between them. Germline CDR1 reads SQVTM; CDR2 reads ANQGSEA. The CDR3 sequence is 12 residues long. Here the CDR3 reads CSVRGGSTEAFF. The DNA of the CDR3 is TGCAGCGTCAGAGGCGGGAGCACTGAAGCTTTCTTT.

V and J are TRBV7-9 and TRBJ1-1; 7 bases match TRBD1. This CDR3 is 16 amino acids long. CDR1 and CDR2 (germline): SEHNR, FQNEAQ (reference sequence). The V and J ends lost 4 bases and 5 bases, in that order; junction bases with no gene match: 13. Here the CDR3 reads CASSSRWGGRGTEAFF. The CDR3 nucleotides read TGTGCCAGCAGCTCCCGGTGGGGGGGCAGGGGGACTGAAGCTTTCTTT.

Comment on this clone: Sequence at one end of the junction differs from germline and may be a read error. CDR3 amino acids: CASSYSIGTTGYTF. CDR3 coding DNA: TGTGCCAGCAGTTACTCGATCGGGACAACTGGCTACACCTTC. This rearrangement joins TRBV6-4 to TRBJ1-2; D may be TRBD1 (6 bases). The CDR3 contains 14 residues. Germline CDR1 and CDR2: MRHNA and SNTAGT.

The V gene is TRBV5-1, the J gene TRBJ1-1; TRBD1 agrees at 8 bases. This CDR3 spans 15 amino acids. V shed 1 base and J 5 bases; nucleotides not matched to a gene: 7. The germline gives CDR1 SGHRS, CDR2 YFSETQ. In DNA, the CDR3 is TGCGCCAGCAGCTTGTTCGAGACAGGGGATACTGAAGCTTTCTTT. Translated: CASSLFETGDTEAFF.

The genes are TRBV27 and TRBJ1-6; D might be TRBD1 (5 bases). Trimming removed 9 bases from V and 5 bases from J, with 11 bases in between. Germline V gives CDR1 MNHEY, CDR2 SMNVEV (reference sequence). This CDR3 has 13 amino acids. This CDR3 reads CASAGWNNSPLHF. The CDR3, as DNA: TGTGCCAGTGCAGGGTGGAATAATTCACCCCTCCACTTT.

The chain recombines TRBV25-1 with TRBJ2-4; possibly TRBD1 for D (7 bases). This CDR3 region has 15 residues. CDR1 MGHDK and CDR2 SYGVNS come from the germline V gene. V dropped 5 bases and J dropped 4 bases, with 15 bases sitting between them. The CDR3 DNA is TGTGCCAGCAGTAGGACCAGGGGGAGGAAAAACATTCAGTACTTC. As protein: CASSRTRGRKNIQYF. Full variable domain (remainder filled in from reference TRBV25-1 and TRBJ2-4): EADIYQTPRYLVIGTGKKITLECSQTMGHDKMYWYQQDPGMELHLIHYSYGVNSTEKGDLSSESTVSRIRTEHFPLTLESARPSHTSQYLCASSRTRGRKNIQYFGAGTRLSVL.

In DNA, the CDR3 is TGTGCCAGCAGCGCGGGGACATACTACAATGAGCAGTTCTTC. Translated: CASSAGTYYNEQFF. The chain joins TRBV9 to TRBJ2-1; possibly TRBD1 for D (6 bases). Trimming took off 3 bases at V and 3 bases at J, with 10 bases between the two ends. The V gene's germline CDR1 is SGDLS and CDR2 YYNGEE. The length of the CDR3 is 14 residues.

In nucleotides, the CDR3 is TGTGCCAGCAGCTTATATCCAGGGAGAGGCTATGGCTACACCTTC. Translating it yields CASSLYPGRGYGYTF. The chain employs TRBV11-2 and TRBJ1-2; weak D call: TRBD1 (5 bases). Looked up from germline, CDR1 is SGHAT and CDR2 is FQNNGV. V dropped 2 bases and J dropped 4 bases, with 14 bases sitting between them. The CDR3 is made up of 15 amino acids.